Following are 5 T cell receptor beta chains from one sample sequenced in a study of T cells in Graves' hyperthyroidism and ophthalmopathy. Amplified TCR beta CDR3 regions came from RNA transcripts. Using the HTBI primer set, a first-round RT-PCR was run on the TCR CDR3. TCRdb used MiXCR to reprocess the multiplex PCR reads, holding one entry per CDR3 protein. The table shows roughly 740,000 distinct CDR3 sequences, with roughly 17% occurring only once. The sequenced sample consisted of blood. These TCRs come from a man between 18 and 35 years old with Graves' hyperthyroidism.

This clonotype was recorded at least ten times. The chain carries TRBV7-2 and TRBJ2-5; 7 bases fit TRBD2. The length of the CDR3 is 14 residues. The V and J ends lost 5 bases and 1 base, in that order; junction bases with no gene match: 4. Germline CDR1 and CDR2: SGHTA and FQGNSA. The CDR3 DNA follows: TGTGCCAGCAGCCGAGGACTAGTCCAAGAGACCCAGTACTTC. Amino acid sequence: CASSRGLVQETQYF.

This clonotype showed up many times. The chain has TRBV7-2 and TRBJ2-5, with D hard to call. V lost 5 bases, J lost 4 bases, and 14 bases lay in between. Germline V gene data show CDR1 as SGHTA and CDR2 as FQGNSA. The CDR3 length is 14 residues. DNA of the CDR3: TGTGCCAGCAGCCAAGGGCCTTTGGGAGAGACCCAGTACTTC. It translates to CASSQGPLGETQYF. Looking up the rest from reference TRBV7-2 and TRBJ2-5 gives the full variable domain: GAGVSQSPSNKVTEKGKDVELRCDPISGHTALYWYRQSLGQGLEFLIYFQGNSAPDKSGLPSDRFSAERTGGSVSTLTIQRTQQEDSAVYLCASSQGPLGETQYFGPGTRLLVL.

The chain is built from TRBV19 and TRBJ2-1; perhaps TRBD2 as D (5 bases). CDR1 and CDR2 from the germline V gene are LNHDA and SQIVND (reference sequence). The CDR3 covers 13 residues. The V end was cut by 4 bases, the J end by 6 bases, with 10 bases between. The CDR3 protein is CASSTLSGNEQFF. CDR3 nucleotide sequence: TGTGCCAGTAGTACCCTGAGCGGCAATGAGCAGTTCTTC. Drawing the rest from reference TRBV19 and TRBJ2-1, the complete variable domain is DGGITQSPKYLFRKEGQNVTLSCEQNLNHDAMYWYRQDPGQGLRLIYYSQIVNDFQKGDIAEGYSVSREKKESFPLTVTSAQKNPTAFYLCASSTLSGNEQFFGPGTRLTVL.

The rearrangement joins TRBV28 to TRBJ1-2; TRBD1 matches 8 bases. Germline V gene lookup returns CDR1 MDHEN and CDR2 SYDVKM. The trim removed 5 bases at V and 4 bases at J, leaving 15 bases unmatched. This CDR3 has 17 amino acids. The CDR3 DNA reads TGTGCCAGCAGTCCCTCCCACCAGACAGGGGAGGGCTATGGCTACACCTTC. Translation: CASSPSHQTGEGYGYTF.

The chain is built from TRBV28 and TRBJ2-1; 12 bases agree with TRBD2. The germline gives CDR1 MDHEN, CDR2 SYDVKM. CDR3 length equals 18 residues. V lost 4 bases to trimming and J lost 9 bases; unmatched junction nucleotides: 16. The CDR3, as DNA: TGTGCCAGCAGTTCCCCCGTCGGGGCTAGCGGGAGGGGCGCTGAGCAGTTCTTC. Translation gives CASSSPVGASGRGAEQFF.